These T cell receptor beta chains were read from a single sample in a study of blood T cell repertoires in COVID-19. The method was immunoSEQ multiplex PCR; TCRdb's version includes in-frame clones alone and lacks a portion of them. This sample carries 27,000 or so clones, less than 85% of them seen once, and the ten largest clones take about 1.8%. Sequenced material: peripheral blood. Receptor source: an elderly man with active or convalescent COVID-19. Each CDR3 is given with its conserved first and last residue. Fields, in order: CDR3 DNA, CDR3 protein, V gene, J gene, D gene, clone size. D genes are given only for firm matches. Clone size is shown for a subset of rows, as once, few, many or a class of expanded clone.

DNA: TGTGCCAGCAGCCCCTCCGGGACAGGGGGGCTTGGTCGAGGCTACACCTTC
CDR3: CASSPSGTGGLGRGYTF
V: TRBV9
J: TRBJ1-2
D: TRBD1
size: -

DNA: TGTGCCACCAGTGATGGGCTAGCGCGCACAGATACGCAGTATTTT
CDR3: CATSDGLARTDTQYF
V: TRBV24-1
J: TRBJ2-3
D: -
size: once

DNA: TGTGCCAGCTCACCTCGGAGGGGCCCCACAGATACGCAGTATTTT
CDR3: CASSPRRGPTDTQYF
V: TRBV18
J: TRBJ2-3
D: -
size: -

DNA: TGTGCCAGCAACGGGGAAAGGGCCTCTGGAAACACCATATATTTT
CDR3: CASNGERASGNTIYF
V: TRBV2
J: TRBJ1-3
D: -
size: -

DNA: TGTGCCAGCACCAATATAAGGGGCGGCACTGAAGCTTTCTTT
CDR3: CASTNIRGGTEAFF
V: TRBV13
J: TRBJ1-1
D: -
size: -

DNA: TGCGCCAGCAGCTTCCTAGCGGGGACCTACAATGAGCAGTTCTTC
CDR3: CASSFLAGTYNEQFF
V: TRBV5-1
J: TRBJ2-1
D: TRBD2
size: -

DNA: TGTGCCATCAGTGAGTCGACGGGACAGGGTTTCGGAGAGACCCAGTACTTC
CDR3: CAISESTGQGFGETQYF
V: TRBV10-3
J: TRBJ2-5
D: TRBD1
size: -

DNA: TGTGCCAGCAGTTACCCGGGGGGCCAGGGAGATACGCAGTATTTT
CDR3: CASSYPGGQGDTQYF
V: TRBV6-6
J: TRBJ2-3
D: -
size: -

DNA: TGTGCCAGCGTCCAAACCGGGACAGGGGCAAACTATGGCTACACCTTC
CDR3: CASVQTGTGANYGYTF
V: TRBV28
J: TRBJ1-2
D: TRBD1
size: -

DNA: TGTGCCAGCAGCTTAACACCATCCTACGAGCAGTACTTC
CDR3: CASSLTPSYEQYF
V: TRBV7-9
J: TRBJ2-7
D: -
size: -

DNA: TGTGCCAGCAGTGTATATCGGACAGGTGGCGACTATGGCTACACCTTC
CDR3: CASSVYRTGGDYGYTF
V: TRBV25-1
J: TRBJ1-2
D: TRBD1
size: few

DNA: TGCAGCGTCGAGGAAGAGGGTTTGAGCTATGGCTACACCTTC
CDR3: CSVEEEGLSYGYTF
V: TRBV29-1
J: TRBJ1-2
D: -
size: -

DNA: TGTGCCAGCGCCGTGACAGAGGCATCTCACAATGAGCAGTTCTTC
CDR3: CASAVTEASHNEQFF
V: TRBV18
J: TRBJ2-1
D: -
size: -

DNA: TGTGCCAGCAGTGAATTAGGACTGGATACGCAGTATTTT
CDR3: CASSELGLDTQYF
V: TRBV2
J: TRBJ2-3
D: -
size: -

DNA: TGTGCCAGCAGAGGGGGGGCCCACCAAGGCTTCACCGGGGAGCTGTTTTTT
CDR3: CASRGGAHQGFTGELFF
V: TRBV5-4
J: TRBJ2-2
D: -
size: -

DNA: TGCGCCAGCAGAACACAGGGGAGCACCGGGGAGCTGTTTTTT
CDR3: CASRTQGSTGELFF
V: TRBV5-1
J: TRBJ2-2
D: TRBD1
size: -

DNA: TGCGCCAGCAGCCAAGCAACCGAGACAGGGGGCGCGAACACCATATATTTT
CDR3: CASSQATETGGANTIYF
V: TRBV4-1
J: TRBJ1-3
D: TRBD1
size: -

DNA: TGCGCCAGCAGCCAAGACTGGCGGGGGCAAGAGACCCAGTACTTC
CDR3: CASSQDWRGQETQYF
V: TRBV4-1
J: TRBJ2-5
D: TRBD2
size: -

DNA: TGTGCCACCGGGACAGCGAACACCGGGGAGCTGTTTTTT
CDR3: CATGTANTGELFF
V: TRBV24-1
J: TRBJ2-2
D: TRBD1
size: -

DNA: TGTGCCAGCAGCAGGAATAGGTTCTTATCATACTTC
CDR3: CASSRNRFLSYF
V: TRBV6-5
J: TRBJ2-7
D: -
size: once

DNA: TGTGCCAGCAGCGCCGGACTAGCGGGGCATGAGACCCAGTACTTC
CDR3: CASSAGLAGHETQYF
V: TRBV5-6
J: TRBJ2-5
D: TRBD2
size: -

DNA: TGTGCCAGCTCACTCTGGGACAGAGAGACCCAGTACTTC
CDR3: CASSLWDRETQYF
V: TRBV18
J: TRBJ2-5
D: TRBD1
size: once

DNA: TGTGCCAGCAGCCAAAATAGCGGGGGGGATACCCAGTACTTC
CDR3: CASSQNSGGDTQYF
V: TRBV3-1/TRBV3-2
J: TRBJ2-5
D: TRBD2
size: -

DNA: TGTGCCAGCAGCCCTCGGACTAGCGGGGGAGCAGATACGCAGTATTTT
CDR3: CASSPRTSGGADTQYF
V: TRBV7-8
J: TRBJ2-3
D: TRBD2
size: -

DNA: TGCGCCAGCAGGCCTAGCGGGATGAACACCGGGGAGCTGTTTTTT
CDR3: CASRPSGMNTGELFF
V: TRBV5-1
J: TRBJ2-2
D: TRBD2
size: -

DNA: TGTGCCATTAACGGACAGGGATTTCGTGGGGCCAACGTCCTGACTTTC
CDR3: CAINGQGFRGANVLTF
V: TRBV7-9
J: TRBJ2-6
D: TRBD1
size: -

DNA: TGTGCCACCAGCAGAGATAGCTACGAGCAGTACTTC
CDR3: CATSRDSYEQYF
V: TRBV15
J: TRBJ2-7
D: -
size: -

DNA: TGTGCCAGCACGCGGGTCCGACAAGAGACCCAGTACTTC
CDR3: CASTRVRQETQYF
V: TRBV6-5
J: TRBJ2-5
D: -
size: -

DNA: TGCGCCAGCAGCCCTGGCGGGGGAACGGGCTACGAGCAGTACTTC
CDR3: CASSPGGGTGYEQYF
V: TRBV5-1
J: TRBJ2-7
D: TRBD2
size: -

DNA: TGTGCCACCAGCAGAGACAGGGCCTTTAATACGCAGTATTTT
CDR3: CATSRDRAFNTQYF
V: TRBV15
J: TRBJ2-3
D: -
size: -

DNA: TGTGCCAGCAGCTTGAGCGGCAATGAGCAGTTCTTC
CDR3: CASSLSGNEQFF
V: TRBV5-5
J: TRBJ2-1
D: -
size: -

DNA: TGTGGCCGACCGGGACAGGGGGCGAGGGCTTTCTTT
CDR3: CGRPGQGARAFF
V: TRBV2
J: TRBJ1-1
D: TRBD1
size: -

DNA: TGCGCCAGCAGTAGAGACAGGGGCCCCGAGGAGCAGTACTTC
CDR3: CASSRDRGPEEQYF
V: TRBV10-1
J: TRBJ2-7
D: TRBD1
size: -

DNA: TGTGCCAGCAGCAGGAGACTAGCGGGAGCTCATTCCGGGGAGCTGTTTTTT
CDR3: CASSRRLAGAHSGELFF
V: TRBV9
J: TRBJ2-2
D: TRBD2
size: -

DNA: TGTGCCAGCAGCTTAGGGGCGGGCTCTGGAAACACCATATATTTT
CDR3: CASSLGAGSGNTIYF
V: TRBV7-9
J: TRBJ1-3
D: -
size: medium-sized